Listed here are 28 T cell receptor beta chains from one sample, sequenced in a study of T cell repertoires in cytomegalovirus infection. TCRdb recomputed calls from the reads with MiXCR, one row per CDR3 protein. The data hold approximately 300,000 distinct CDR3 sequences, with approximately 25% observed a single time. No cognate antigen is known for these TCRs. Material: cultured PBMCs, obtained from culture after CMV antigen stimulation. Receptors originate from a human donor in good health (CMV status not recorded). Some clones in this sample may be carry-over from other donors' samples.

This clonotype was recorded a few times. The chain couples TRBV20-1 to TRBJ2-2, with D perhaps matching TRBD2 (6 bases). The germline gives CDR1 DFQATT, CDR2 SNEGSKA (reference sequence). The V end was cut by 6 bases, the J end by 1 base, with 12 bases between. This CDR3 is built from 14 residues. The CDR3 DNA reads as TGCAGTGCCATTCGGGGGTTGAACACCGGGGAGCTGTTTTTT. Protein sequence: CSAIRGLNTGELFF.

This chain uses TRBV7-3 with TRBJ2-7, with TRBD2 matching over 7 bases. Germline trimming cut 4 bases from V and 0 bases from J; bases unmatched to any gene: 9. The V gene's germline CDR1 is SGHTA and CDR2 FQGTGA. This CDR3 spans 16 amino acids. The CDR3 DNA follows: TGTGCCAGCAGCTCGGGTCGGGAGGCCCCCTCCTACGAGCAGTACTTC. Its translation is CASSSGREAPSYEQYF.

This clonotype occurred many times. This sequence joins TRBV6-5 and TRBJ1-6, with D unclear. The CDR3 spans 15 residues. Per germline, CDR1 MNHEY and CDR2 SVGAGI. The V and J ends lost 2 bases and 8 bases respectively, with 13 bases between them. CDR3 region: CASSYAQFSDSPLHF. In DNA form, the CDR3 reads TGTGCCAGCAGTTACGCCCAATTTTCGGATTCACCCCTCCACTTT.

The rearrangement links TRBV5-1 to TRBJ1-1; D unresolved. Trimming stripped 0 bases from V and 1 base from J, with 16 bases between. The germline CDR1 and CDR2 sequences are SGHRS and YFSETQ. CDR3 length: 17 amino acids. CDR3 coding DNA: TGCGCCAGCAGCTTGGCCAGGTCTGGGAACAGGAACACTGAAGCTTTCTTT. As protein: CASSLARSGNRNTEAFF.

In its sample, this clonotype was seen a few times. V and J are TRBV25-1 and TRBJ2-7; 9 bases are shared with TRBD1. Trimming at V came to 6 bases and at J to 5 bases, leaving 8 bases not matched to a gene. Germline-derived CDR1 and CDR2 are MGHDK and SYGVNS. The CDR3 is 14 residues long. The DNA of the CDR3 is TGTGCCAGCAGCATTTGGGGACAGGGTCACGAGCAGTACTTC. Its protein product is CASSIWGQGHEQYF.

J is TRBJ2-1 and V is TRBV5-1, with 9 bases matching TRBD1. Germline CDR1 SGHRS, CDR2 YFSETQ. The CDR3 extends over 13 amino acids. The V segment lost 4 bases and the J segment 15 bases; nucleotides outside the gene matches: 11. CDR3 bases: TGCGCCAGCAGCGATACAGGACAGGGGAATCCGTTCTTC. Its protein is CASSDTGQGNPFF.

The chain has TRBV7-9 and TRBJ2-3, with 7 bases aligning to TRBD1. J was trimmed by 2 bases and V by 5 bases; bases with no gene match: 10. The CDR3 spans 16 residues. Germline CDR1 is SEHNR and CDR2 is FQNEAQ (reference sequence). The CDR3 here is CASSPSRDRDTDTQYF. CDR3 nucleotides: TGTGCCAGCAGCCCCTCCCGGGACAGAGACACAGATACGCAGTATTTT.

The CDR3 here is CASSLSSGQFF. The CDR3 region has the DNA TGTGCCAGCAGCCTCTCCAGCGGACAGTTCTTC. The chain uses TRBV6-2 or TRBV6-3 and TRBJ2-1; TRBD2 is a possible D gene (5 bases). With 6 bases removed from V and 13 bases from J, the gap between germline ends came to 13 bases. The CDR3 has 11 amino acids. Germline CDR1 is MNHEY and CDR2 is SVGEGT.

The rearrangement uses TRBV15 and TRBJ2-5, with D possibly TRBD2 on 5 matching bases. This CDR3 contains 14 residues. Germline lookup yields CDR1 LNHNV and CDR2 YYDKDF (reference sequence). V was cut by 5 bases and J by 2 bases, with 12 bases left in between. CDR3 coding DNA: TGTGCCACCAGCGAATATAGCGATCAAGAGACCCAGTACTTC. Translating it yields CATSEYSDQETQYF.

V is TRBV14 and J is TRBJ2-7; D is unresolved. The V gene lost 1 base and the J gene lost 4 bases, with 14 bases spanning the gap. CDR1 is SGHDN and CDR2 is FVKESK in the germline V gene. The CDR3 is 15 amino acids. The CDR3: CASSQGLVAVYEQYF. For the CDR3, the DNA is TGTGCCAGCAGCCAAGGGCTAGTCGCAGTTTACGAGCAGTACTTC.

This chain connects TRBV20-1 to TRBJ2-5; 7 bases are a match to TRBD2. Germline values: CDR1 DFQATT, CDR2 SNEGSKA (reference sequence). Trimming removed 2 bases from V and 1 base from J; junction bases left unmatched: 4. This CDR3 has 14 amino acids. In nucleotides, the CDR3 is TGCAGTGCTAGACTACTAGCGCCCCAAGAGACCCAGTACTTC. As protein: CSARLLAPQETQYF.

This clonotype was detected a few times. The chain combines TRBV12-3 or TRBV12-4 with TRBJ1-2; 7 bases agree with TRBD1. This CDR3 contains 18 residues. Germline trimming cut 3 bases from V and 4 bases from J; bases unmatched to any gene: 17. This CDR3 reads CASSFQNMIAGGAYGYTF. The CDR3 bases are TGTGCCAGCAGTTTCCAAAATATGATCGCAGGGGGGGCCTATGGCTACACCTTC.

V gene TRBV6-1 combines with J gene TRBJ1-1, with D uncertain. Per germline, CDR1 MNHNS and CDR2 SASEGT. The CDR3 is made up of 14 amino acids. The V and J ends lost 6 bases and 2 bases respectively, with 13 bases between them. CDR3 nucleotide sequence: TGTGCCAGCAGACCCTGGCAGCCCAACACTGAAGCTTTCTTT. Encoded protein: CASRPWQPNTEAFF.

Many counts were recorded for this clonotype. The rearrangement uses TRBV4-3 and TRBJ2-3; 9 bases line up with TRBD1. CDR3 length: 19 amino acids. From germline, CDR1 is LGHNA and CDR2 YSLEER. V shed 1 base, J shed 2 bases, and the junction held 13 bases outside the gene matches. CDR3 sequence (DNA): TGCGCCAGCAGCCAAGTTCGGAGACTGGGACAGGGTAACACAGATACGCAGTATTTT. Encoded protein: CASSQVRRLGQGNTDTQYF.

The CDR3 reads CASTQSGVTGPQHF. The CDR3 DNA reads as TGTGCCAGCACTCAGTCTGGAGTAACAGGGCCCCAGCATTTT. This chain links TRBV6-2 or TRBV6-3 with TRBJ1-5; perhaps TRBD1 as D (5 bases). The CDR3 consists of 14 residues. V gave up 7 bases and J gave up 9 bases, with 19 bases separating them. Germline values: CDR1 MNHEY, CDR2 SVGEGT.

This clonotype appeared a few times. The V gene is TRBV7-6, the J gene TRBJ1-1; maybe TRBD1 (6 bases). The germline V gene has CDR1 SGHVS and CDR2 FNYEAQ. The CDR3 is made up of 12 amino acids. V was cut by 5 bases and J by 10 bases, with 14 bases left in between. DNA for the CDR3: TGTGCCAGCAGCGTAGGGGGGGGGGGAGCTTTCTTT. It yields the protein CASSVGGGGAFF.

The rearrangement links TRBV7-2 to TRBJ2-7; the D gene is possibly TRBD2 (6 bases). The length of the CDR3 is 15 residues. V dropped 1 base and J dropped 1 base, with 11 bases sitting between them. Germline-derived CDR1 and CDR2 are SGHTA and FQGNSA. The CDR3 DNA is TGTGCCAGCAGCTTAGATCCGGGACTTTCCTACGAGCAGTACTTC. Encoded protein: CASSLDPGLSYEQYF.

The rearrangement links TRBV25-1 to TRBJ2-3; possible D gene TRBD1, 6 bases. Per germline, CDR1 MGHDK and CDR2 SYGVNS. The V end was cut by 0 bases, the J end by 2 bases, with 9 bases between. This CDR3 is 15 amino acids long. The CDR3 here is CASSEYGTLTDTQYF. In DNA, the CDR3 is TGTGCCAGCAGTGAATACGGGACACTCACAGATACGCAGTATTTT.

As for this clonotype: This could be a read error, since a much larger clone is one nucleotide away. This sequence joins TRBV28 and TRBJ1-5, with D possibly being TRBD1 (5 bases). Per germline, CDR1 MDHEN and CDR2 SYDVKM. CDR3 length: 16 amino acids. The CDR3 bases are TGTGCCAGCAGTTTTTTAGGACATTATAGCGATCAGCCCCAGCATTTT. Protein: CASSFLGHYSDQPQHF. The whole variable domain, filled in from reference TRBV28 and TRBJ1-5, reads DVKVTQSSRYLVKRTGEKVFLECVQDMDHENMFWYRQDPGLGLRLIYFSYDVKMKEKGDIPEGYSVSREKKERFSLILESASTNQTSMYLCASSFLGHYSDQPQHFGDGTRLSIL.

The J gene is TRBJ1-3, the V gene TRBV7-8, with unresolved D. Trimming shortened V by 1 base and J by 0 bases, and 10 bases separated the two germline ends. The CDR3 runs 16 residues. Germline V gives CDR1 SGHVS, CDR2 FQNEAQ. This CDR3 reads CASSLVPDSSGNTIYF. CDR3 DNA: TGTGCCAGCAGCTTAGTTCCGGATTCCTCTGGAAACACCATATATTTT. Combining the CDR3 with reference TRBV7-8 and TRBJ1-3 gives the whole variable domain GAGVSQSPRYKVAKRGQDVALRCDPISGHVSLFWYQQALGQGPEFLTYFQNEAQLDKSGLPSDRFFAERPEGSVSTLKIQRTQQEDSAVYLCASSLVPDSSGNTIYFGEGSWLTVV.

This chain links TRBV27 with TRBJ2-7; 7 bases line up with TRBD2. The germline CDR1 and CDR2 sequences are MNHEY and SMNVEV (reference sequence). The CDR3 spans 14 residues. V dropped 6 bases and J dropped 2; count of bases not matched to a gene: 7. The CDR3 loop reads CASSKKAGTYEQYF. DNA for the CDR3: TGTGCCAGCAGCAAGAAAGCGGGAACCTACGAGCAGTACTTC.

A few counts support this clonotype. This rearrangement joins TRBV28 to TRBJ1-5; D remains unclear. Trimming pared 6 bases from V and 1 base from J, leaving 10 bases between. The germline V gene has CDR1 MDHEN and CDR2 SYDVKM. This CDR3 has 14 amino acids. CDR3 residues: CASSSTLSNQPQHF. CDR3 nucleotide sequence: TGTGCCAGCAGCTCCACGCTGAGCAATCAGCCCCAGCATTTT.

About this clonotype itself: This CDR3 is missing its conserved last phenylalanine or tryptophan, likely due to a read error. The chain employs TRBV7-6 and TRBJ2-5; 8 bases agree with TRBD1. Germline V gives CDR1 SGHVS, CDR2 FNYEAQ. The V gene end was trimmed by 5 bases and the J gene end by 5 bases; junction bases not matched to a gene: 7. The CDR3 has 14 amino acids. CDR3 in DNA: TGTGCCAGCAGCCCCGACAGGGGATGGGAGACCCAGTACTTG. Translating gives CASSPDRGWETQYL.

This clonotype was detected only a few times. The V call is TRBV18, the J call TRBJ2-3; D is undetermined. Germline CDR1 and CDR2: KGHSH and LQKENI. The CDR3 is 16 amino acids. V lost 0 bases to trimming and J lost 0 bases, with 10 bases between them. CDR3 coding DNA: TGTGCCAGCTCACCACCGTGGGGTTCTAGCACAGATACGCAGTATTTT. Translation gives CASSPPWGSSTDTQYF.

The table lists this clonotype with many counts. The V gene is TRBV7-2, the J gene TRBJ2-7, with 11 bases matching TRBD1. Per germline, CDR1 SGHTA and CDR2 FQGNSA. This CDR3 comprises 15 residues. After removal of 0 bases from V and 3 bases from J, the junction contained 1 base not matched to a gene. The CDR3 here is CASSLAGTGGYEQYV. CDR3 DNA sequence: TGTGCCAGCAGCTTAGCCGGGACAGGGGGCTACGAGCAGTACGTC.

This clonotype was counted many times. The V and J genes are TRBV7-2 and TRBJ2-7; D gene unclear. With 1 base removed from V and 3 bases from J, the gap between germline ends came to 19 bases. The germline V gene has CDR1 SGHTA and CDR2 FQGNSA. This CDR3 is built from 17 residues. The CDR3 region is CASSLEVGNPLHYEQYF. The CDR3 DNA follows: TGTGCCAGCAGCTTAGAAGTCGGCAACCCCTTACACTACGAGCAGTACTTC.

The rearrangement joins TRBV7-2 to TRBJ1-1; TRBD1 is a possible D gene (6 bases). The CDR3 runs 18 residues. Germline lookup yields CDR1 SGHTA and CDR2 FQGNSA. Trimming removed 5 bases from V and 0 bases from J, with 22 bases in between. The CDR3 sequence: CASSPSGQLFWMNTEAFF. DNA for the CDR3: TGTGCCAGCAGCCCCTCCGGACAGCTATTTTGGATGAACACTGAAGCTTTCTTT.

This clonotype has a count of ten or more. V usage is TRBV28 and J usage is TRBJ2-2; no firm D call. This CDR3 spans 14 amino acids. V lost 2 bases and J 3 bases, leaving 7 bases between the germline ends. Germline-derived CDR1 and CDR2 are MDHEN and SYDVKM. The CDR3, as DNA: TGTGCCAGCAGTTTAAAAGGCTACACCGGGGAGCTGTTTTTT. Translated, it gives CASSLKGYTGELFF.